The 14 T cell receptor beta chains below come from one sample, sequenced in a study of blood T cell repertoires in COVID-19. The method was immunoSEQ multiplex PCR; TCRdb's version includes in-frame clones alone and lacks a portion of them. Among nearly 250,000 clones listed, 65% to 90% were seen once. Sequenced input: PBMCs or T cells enriched from blood (not recorded which). These receptors were taken from a woman aged 50 to 60 with acute COVID-19.

This clone showed up just once. This chain uses TRBV12-3 or TRBV12-4 with TRBJ2-7, with TRBD1 matching over 8 bases. The V segment lost 6 bases and the J segment 5 bases; nucleotides outside the gene matches: 3. The CDR3 runs to 12 residues. The chain's CDR3 is CASRLDRDEQYF. CDR3 coding DNA: TGTGCCAGCAGACTGGACAGGGACGAGCAGTACTTC.

V gene TRBV5-4 combines with J gene TRBJ1-2; D perhaps matches TRBD1 (5 bases). Trimming stripped 0 bases from V and 4 bases from J, with 13 bases between. Germline V gives CDR1 SGHNT, CDR2 YYREEE (reference sequence). The CDR3 has 15 amino acids. CDR3 nucleotides: TGTGCCAGCAGCTTGGATGGGGGGACCCTCTATGGCTACACCTTC. It is translated as CASSLDGGTLYGYTF.

This chain links TRBV5-4 with TRBJ1-6, with TRBD1 matching 7 bases. Germline trimming cut 1 base from V and 7 bases from J; bases unmatched to any gene: 5. This CDR3 is built from 15 residues. CDR1 and CDR2 (germline): SGHNT, YYREEE (reference sequence). CDR3 loop: CASSLRQGENSPLHF. The CDR3 DNA reads TGTGCCAGCAGCTTGAGGCAGGGGGAAAATTCACCCCTCCACTTT.

This chain links TRBV5-5 with TRBJ1-6, with D hard to call. Germline V gives CDR1 SGHKS, CDR2 YYEKEE (reference sequence). Trimming cost V 6 bases and J 7 bases, with 23 bases left between them. CDR3 length: 17 residues. CDR3: CASTSPPSGVGNSPLHF. The CDR3 bases are TGTGCCAGCACCTCACCCCCGTCCGGGGTAGGGAATTCACCCCTCCACTTT.

V and J are TRBV5-1 and TRBJ1-2; D perhaps matches TRBD1 (6 bases). V lost 6 bases, J lost 3 bases, and 21 bases lay in between. CDR3 length: 16 residues. Germline V CDR1 and CDR2: SGHRS, YFSETQ. CDR3 protein: CASTPVGGAPDYGYTF. The CDR3 bases are TGCGCCAGCACCCCTGTGGGGGGGGCGCCGGACTATGGCTACACCTTC.

The V call is TRBV19, the J call TRBJ1-1; 10 bases align to TRBD1. Germline values: CDR1 LNHDA, CDR2 SQIVND (reference sequence). Trimming at V came to 1 base and at J to 5 bases, leaving 7 bases not matched to a gene. CDR3 length: 16 amino acids. Written as DNA, the CDR3 is TGTGCCAGTAGTATAGTTCCGGGACAGGGGAGTACTGAAGCTTTCTTT. Amino acid sequence: CASSIVPGQGSTEAFF.

The V call is TRBV18, the J call TRBJ1-1; 7 bases map to TRBD1. This CDR3 has 16 amino acids. V was clipped by 3 bases and J by 1 base; unmatched bases: 8. Per the germline V gene, CDR1 is KGHSH and CDR2 is LQKENI. CDR3 amino acids: CASSPPGQPSNTEAFF. CDR3 sequence (DNA): TGTGCCAGCTCACCTCCGGGACAGCCCTCGAACACTGAAGCTTTCTTT.

The chain joins TRBV3-1 (or the pseudogene TRBV3-2) to TRBJ2-7, with D uncertain. The CDR3 extends over 12 amino acids. V dropped 6 bases and J dropped 2 bases, with 8 bases sitting between them. Germline lookup yields CDR1 LGHDT and CDR2 YNNKEL (reference sequence). CDR3 sequence reads: CASSMGPYEQYF. For the CDR3, the DNA is TGTGCCAGCAGTATGGGCCCCTACGAGCAGTACTTC.

This clone was recorded once. The J gene is TRBJ1-6, the V gene TRBV11-2; 10 nucleotides line up with TRBD1. Germline CDR1 and CDR2: SGHAT and FQNNGV. Trimming took 5 bases from V and 8 from J; bases not matched to a gene: 6. The CDR3 covers 15 residues. The CDR3 here is CASSPRTGGYSPLHF. The CDR3 DNA reads TGTGCCAGCAGCCCGCGGACAGGGGGATATTCACCCCTCCACTTT. The full variable domain, its missing parts supplied by reference TRBV11-2 and TRBJ1-6, is EAGVAQSPRYKIIEKRQSVAFWCNPISGHATLYWYQQILGQGPKLLIQFQNNGVVDDSQLPKDRFSAERLKGVDSTLKIQPAKLEDSAVYLCASSPRTGGYSPLHFGNGTRLTVT.

V gene TRBV6-4 combines with J gene TRBJ1-2; possible D gene TRBD1, 6 bases. The ends were cut back, 7 bases at V and 4 bases at J, with 16 bases in the middle. Looked up from germline, CDR1 is MRHNA and CDR2 is SNTAGT. The length of the CDR3 is 14 residues. The DNA of the CDR3 is TGTGCCAGCAAACGAGACAGGACCGCCTATGGCTACACCTTC. Translated: CASKRDRTAYGYTF.

The chain employs TRBV6-2 or TRBV6-3 and TRBJ1-2, with D unclear. V was shortened by 0 bases and J by 1 base, with 9 bases between the two germline ends. Germline values: CDR1 MNHEY, CDR2 SVGEGT. The CDR3 covers 15 residues. As DNA, the CDR3 is TGTGCCAGCAGTTACTCAAGTAGTCTTAACTATGGCTACACCTTC. It specifies CASSYSSSLNYGYTF.

This rearrangement joins TRBV5-4 to TRBJ1-1, with 8 nucleotides matching TRBD1. This CDR3 is 19 amino acids long. V was pared by 1 base and J by 0 bases, with 14 bases of the junction left unmatched. Looked up from germline, CDR1 is SGHNT and CDR2 is YYREEE (reference sequence). The CDR3 loop is CASSLIAPRRGPMNTEAFF. As DNA, the CDR3 is TGTGCCAGCAGCTTGATCGCCCCGCGCAGGGGGCCCATGAACACTGAAGCTTTCTTT.

This clone was detected a few times. The J gene is TRBJ1-6, the V gene TRBV4-3, with 7 bases that match TRBD1. V lost 4 bases and J lost 6; bases outside the gene matches: 3. This CDR3 has 14 residues. Germline V gene lookup returns CDR1 LGHNA and CDR2 YSLEER. In DNA form, the CDR3 reads TGCGCCAGCAGCCTCAACAGGGGTAATTCACCCCTCCACTTT. Residues: CASSLNRGNSPLHF.

The chain combines TRBV29-1 with TRBJ2-1; TRBD2 might be the D (5 bases). CDR3 length: 16 residues. Per the germline V gene, CDR1 is SQVTM and CDR2 is ANQGSEA. Trimming shortened V by 0 bases and J by 1 base, and 13 bases separated the two germline ends. CDR3 loop: CSVEDPLAGSYNEQFF. The CDR3 DNA reads TGCAGCGTTGAAGACCCCCTAGCCGGGTCCTACAATGAGCAGTTCTTC.